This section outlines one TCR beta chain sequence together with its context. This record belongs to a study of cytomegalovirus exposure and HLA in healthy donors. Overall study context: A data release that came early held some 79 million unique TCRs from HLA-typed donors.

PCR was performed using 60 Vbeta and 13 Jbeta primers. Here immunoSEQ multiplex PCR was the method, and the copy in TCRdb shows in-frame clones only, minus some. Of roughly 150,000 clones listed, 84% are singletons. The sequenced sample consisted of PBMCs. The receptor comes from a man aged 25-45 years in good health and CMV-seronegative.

For the CDR3, the DNA is TGTGCCAGCAGCTTGGGGCCTGCGGGGGGAAACACCATATATTTT. Protein sequence: CASSLGPAGGNTIYF. This chain joins TRBV5-4 and TRBJ1-3; D gene uncertain. The V end lost 0 bases, the J end lost 4 bases, and 11 bases lay between the germline ends. The CDR3 sequence is 15 residues long. The germline gives CDR1 SGHNT, CDR2 YYREEE (reference sequence).